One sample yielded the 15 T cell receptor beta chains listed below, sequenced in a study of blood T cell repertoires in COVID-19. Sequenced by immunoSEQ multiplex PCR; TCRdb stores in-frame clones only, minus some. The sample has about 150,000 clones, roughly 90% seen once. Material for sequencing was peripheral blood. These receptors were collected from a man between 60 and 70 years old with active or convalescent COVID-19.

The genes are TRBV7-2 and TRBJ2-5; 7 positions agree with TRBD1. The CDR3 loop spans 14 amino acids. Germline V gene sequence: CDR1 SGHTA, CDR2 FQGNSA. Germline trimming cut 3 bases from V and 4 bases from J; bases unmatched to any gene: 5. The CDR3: CASSFDRVSETQYF. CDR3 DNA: TGTGCCAGCAGCTTTGACAGGGTGTCAGAGACCCAGTACTTC.

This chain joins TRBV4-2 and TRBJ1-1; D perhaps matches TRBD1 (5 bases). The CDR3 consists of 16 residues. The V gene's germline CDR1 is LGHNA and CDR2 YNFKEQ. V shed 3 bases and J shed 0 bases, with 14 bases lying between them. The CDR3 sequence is CASSHPGGLLNTEAFF. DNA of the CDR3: TGTGCCAGCAGCCACCCGGGGGGACTTTTGAACACTGAAGCTTTCTTT.

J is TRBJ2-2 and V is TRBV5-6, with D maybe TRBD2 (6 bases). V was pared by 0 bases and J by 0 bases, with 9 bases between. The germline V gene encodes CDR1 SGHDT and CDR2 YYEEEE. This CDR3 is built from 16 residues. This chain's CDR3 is CASSLGPGANTGELFF. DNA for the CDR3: TGTGCCAGCAGCTTGGGGCCGGGGGCGAACACCGGGGAGCTGTTTTTT.

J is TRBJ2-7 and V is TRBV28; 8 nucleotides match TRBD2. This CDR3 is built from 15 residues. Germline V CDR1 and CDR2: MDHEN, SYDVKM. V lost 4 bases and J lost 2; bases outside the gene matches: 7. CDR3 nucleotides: TGTGCCAGCAGTTCGCCTCCAGCGGGAGCCTACGAGCAGTACTTC. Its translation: CASSSPPAGAYEQYF.

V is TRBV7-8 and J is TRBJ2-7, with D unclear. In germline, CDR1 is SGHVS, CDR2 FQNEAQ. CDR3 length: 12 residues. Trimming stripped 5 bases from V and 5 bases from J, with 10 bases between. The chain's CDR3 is CASSPRSDEQYF. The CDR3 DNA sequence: TGTGCCAGCAGCCCCCGGTCTGACGAGCAGTACTTC.

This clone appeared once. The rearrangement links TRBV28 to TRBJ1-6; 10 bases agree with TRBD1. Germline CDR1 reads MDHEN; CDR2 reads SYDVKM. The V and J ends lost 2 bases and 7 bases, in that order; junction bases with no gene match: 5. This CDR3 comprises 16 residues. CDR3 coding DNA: TGTGCCAGCAGTTTAAACGGACAGGGGGGAAATTCACCCCTCCACTTT. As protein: CASSLNGQGGNSPLHF.

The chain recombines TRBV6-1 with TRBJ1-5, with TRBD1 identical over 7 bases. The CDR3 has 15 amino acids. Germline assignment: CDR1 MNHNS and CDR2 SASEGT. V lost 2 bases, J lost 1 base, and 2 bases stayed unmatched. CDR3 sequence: CASSEQGESNQPQHF. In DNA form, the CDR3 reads TGTGCCAGCAGTGAACAGGGGGAAAGCAATCAGCCCCAGCATTTT.

The CDR3 sequence: CASSFNFQETQYF. CDR3 bases: TGTGCCAGCAGTTTTAACTTCCAAGAGACCCAGTACTTC. The chain joins TRBV12-3 or TRBV12-4 to TRBJ2-5, with no clear D. The ends were cut back, 3 bases at V and 1 base at J, with 6 bases in the middle. This CDR3 contains 13 residues.

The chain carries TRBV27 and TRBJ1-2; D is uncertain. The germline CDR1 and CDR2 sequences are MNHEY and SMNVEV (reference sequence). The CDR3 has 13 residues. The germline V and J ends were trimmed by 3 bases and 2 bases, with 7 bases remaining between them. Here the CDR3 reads CASSFSRNYGYTF. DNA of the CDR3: TGTGCCAGCAGTTTTAGCCGGAACTATGGCTACACCTTC.

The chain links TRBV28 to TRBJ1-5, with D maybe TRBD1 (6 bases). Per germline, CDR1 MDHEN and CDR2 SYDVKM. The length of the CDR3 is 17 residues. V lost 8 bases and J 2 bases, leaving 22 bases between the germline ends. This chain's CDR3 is CASPPSTGSWGNQPQHF. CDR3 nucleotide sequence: TGTGCCAGCCCGCCCAGTACAGGGTCTTGGGGCAATCAGCCCCAGCATTTT.

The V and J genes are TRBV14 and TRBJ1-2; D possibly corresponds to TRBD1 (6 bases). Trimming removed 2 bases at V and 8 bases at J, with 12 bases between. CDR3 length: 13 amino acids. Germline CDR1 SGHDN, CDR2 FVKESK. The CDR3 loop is CASSQQGIGGYTF. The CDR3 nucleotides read TGTGCCAGCAGCCAACAGGGGATAGGGGGCTACACCTTC.

The CDR3 DNA follows: TGTGCCAGCAGCGCGGGACGGATTAATGAAAAACTGTTTTTT. The encoded protein is CASSAGRINEKLFF. The genes are TRBV27 and TRBJ1-4, with a tentative D call TRBD1 (5 bases). Looked up from germline, CDR1 is MNHEY and CDR2 is SMNVEV (reference sequence). V was cut by 6 bases and J by 4 bases, with 12 bases left in between. The CDR3 consists of 14 residues.

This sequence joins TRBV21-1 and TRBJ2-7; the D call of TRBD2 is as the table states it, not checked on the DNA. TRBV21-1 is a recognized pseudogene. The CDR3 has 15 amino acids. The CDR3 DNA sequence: TGTGCCAGCAGTTCATCGAGGAGGAAATATTACGAGCAGTACTTC. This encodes CASSSSRRKYYEQYF.

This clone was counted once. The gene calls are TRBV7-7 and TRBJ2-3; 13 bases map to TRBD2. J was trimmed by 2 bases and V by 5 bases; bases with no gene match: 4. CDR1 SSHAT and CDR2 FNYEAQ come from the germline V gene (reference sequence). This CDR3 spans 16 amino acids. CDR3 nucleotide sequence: TGTGCCAGCAGCCCCGGACTAGCGGGGGCCACAGATACGCAGTATTTT. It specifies CASSPGLAGATDTQYF.

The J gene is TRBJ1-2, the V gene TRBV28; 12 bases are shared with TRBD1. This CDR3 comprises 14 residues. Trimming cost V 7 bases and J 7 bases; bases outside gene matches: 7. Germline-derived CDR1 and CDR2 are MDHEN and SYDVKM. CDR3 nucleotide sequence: TGTGCCAGCATTCCCGGGACAGGGGGCCGTGGCTACACCTTC. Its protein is CASIPGTGGRGYTF.